The 30 T cell receptor beta chains listed next were all sequenced from one sample in a study of shared clonotypes between healthy human individuals. This table comes from immunoSEQ multiplex PCR, and its TCRdb copy is limited to in-frame clones, with some not included. The table includes more than 400,000 clones, less than 96% detected once. Specimen: naive CD4+ T cells sorted from blood. The subset was: CD45RA+ positively selected. These receptors were taken from a woman aged 25 to 45 in good health.

This rearrangement joins TRBV6-1 to TRBJ2-7, with D unclear. The CDR3 covers 14 residues. V gave up 3 bases and J gave up 2 bases, with 11 bases separating them. Germline V gene data show CDR1 as MNHNS and CDR2 as SASEGT. DNA for the CDR3: TGTGCCAGCAGTGAGACAAATAAAGCCTACGAGCAGTACTTC. This translates into CASSETNKAYEQYF.

This chain uses TRBV7-9 with TRBJ2-4; D perhaps matches TRBD1 (6 bases). The CDR3 has 14 residues. CDR1 SEHNR and CDR2 FQNEAQ come from the germline V gene (reference sequence). V was trimmed by 4 bases and J by 8 bases, leaving 15 bases between them. CDR3 nucleotides: TGTGCCAGCAGCTCTGGACAGCCAGCAGACATTCAGTACTTC. It codes for CASSSGQPADIQYF.

This chain uses TRBV7-9 with TRBJ2-5; D possibly corresponds to TRBD1 (5 bases). Germline CDR1 SEHNR, CDR2 FQNEAQ (reference sequence). The CDR3 is 14 amino acids. Trimming removed 5 bases at V and 1 base at J, with 11 bases between. The CDR3 coding sequence is TGTGCCAGCAGCCTGGACATAATCCAAGAGACCCAGTACTTC. It specifies CASSLDIIQETQYF.

The chain carries TRBV5-1 and TRBJ2-2; 7 bases are a match to TRBD1. There are 16 residues in the CDR3. Germline V gene lookup returns CDR1 SGHRS and CDR2 YFSETQ. V dropped 0 bases and J dropped 6; count of bases not matched to a gene: 8. The CDR3 loop is CASSLDLGQGAGELFF. In nucleotides, the CDR3 is TGCGCCAGCAGCTTGGATTTAGGGCAGGGGGCCGGGGAGCTGTTTTTT.

V gene TRBV19 combines with J gene TRBJ2-7; 10 bases map to TRBD1. The CDR3 consists of 13 residues. Germline CDR1 LNHDA, CDR2 SQIVND (reference sequence). J lost 7 bases, V lost 7 bases, and 7 bases had no gene match. The CDR3 nucleotides read TGTGCCAGTAAGGGGACAGGGGAGGAAGAGCAGTACTTC. It encodes CASKGTGEEEQYF.

This chain uses TRBV5-4 with TRBJ1-3; a possible D gene is TRBD1 (5 bases). The CDR3 covers 15 residues. The germline V gene has CDR1 SGHNT and CDR2 YYREEE (reference sequence). The V gene lost 3 bases and the J gene lost 2 bases, with 12 bases spanning the gap. CDR3 amino acids: CASSSGTATGNTIYF. Here the CDR3 DNA reads TGTGCCAGCAGCTCGGGGACGGCGACTGGAAACACCATATATTTT.

The chain employs TRBV5-1 and TRBJ2-3; 9 positions agree with TRBD1. This CDR3 comprises 16 residues. V shed 4 bases and J 2 bases; nucleotides not matched to a gene: 8. The germline V gene encodes CDR1 SGHRS and CDR2 YFSETQ. DNA of the CDR3: TGCGCCAGCAGCGAGGGACAGGGCCTCGTCACAGATACGCAGTATTTT. Translation: CASSEGQGLVTDTQYF.

The chain carries TRBV5-1 and TRBJ1-2, with 9 bases that match TRBD1. Looked up from germline, CDR1 is SGHRS and CDR2 is YFSETQ. J lost 4 bases, V lost 0 bases, and 10 bases had no gene match. The CDR3 totals 17 residues. In DNA, the CDR3 is TGCGCCAGCAGCTTGGAATGGACAGGGGTCCCCCTCTATGGCTACACCTTC. It encodes CASSLEWTGVPLYGYTF.

The chain joins TRBV18 to TRBJ1-4, with D unresolved. V lost 1 base to trimming and J lost 4 bases, with 10 bases between them. In germline, CDR1 is KGHSH, CDR2 LQKENI. This CDR3 spans 15 amino acids. The CDR3 loop reads CASSPLGGINEKLFF. The CDR3, as DNA: TGTGCCAGCTCACCACTCGGCGGAATTAATGAAAAACTGTTTTTT.

The genes are TRBV4-1 and TRBJ2-4; TRBD1 might be the D (5 bases). The CDR3 contains 14 residues. CDR1 and CDR2 (germline): MGHRA, YSYEKL. Deletions cut 2 bases from V and 12 bases from J, with 17 bases between. This CDR3 reads CASSQRGPEGDQYF. The CDR3 coding sequence is TGCGCCAGCAGCCAAAGGGGTCCGGAAGGGGATCAGTACTTC.

The rearrangement links TRBV5-6 to TRBJ1-1, with D maybe TRBD1 (5 bases). V was trimmed by 4 bases and J by 1 base, leaving 20 bases between them. Germline V gene sequence: CDR1 SGHDT, CDR2 YYEEEE. The CDR3 covers 17 residues. This CDR3 is CASSRRQSGGKNTEAFF. The CDR3, as DNA: TGTGCCAGCAGCCGTCGCCAGTCGGGGGGAAAGAACACTGAAGCTTTCTTT. Combining the CDR3 with reference TRBV5-6 and TRBJ1-1 gives the whole variable domain DAGVTQSPTHLIKTRGQQVTLRCSPKSGHDTVSWYQQALGQGPQFIFQYYEEEERQRGNFPDRFSGHQFPNYSSELNVNALLLGDSALYLCASSRRQSGGKNTEAFFGQGTRLTVV.

V gene TRBV27 combines with J gene TRBJ2-2; 7 nucleotides agree with TRBD2. The germline gives CDR1 MNHEY, CDR2 SMNVEV (reference sequence). The J segment lost 6 bases and the V segment lost 5 bases, leaving 18 bases of the junction unmatched. This CDR3 contains 18 residues. The chain's CDR3 is CASSPLAAARMRPGELFF. CDR3 nucleotides: TGTGCCAGCAGTCCCCTAGCGGCCGCCCGAATGCGGCCCGGGGAGCTGTTTTTT.

This clone is a singleton in its sample. The chain recombines TRBV6-1 with TRBJ2-7, with a possible D match to TRBD2 (6 bases). Between the trimmed V and J ends, which lost 6 bases and 7 bases, there was a span of 16 bases. This CDR3 spans 13 amino acids. The germline CDR1 and CDR2 sequences are MNHNS and SASEGT. CDR3 sequence: CASSQGLGMEQYF. CDR3 in DNA: TGTGCCAGCAGCCAGGGACTGGGTATGGAGCAGTACTTC.

The chain combines TRBV6-1 with TRBJ1-2; D remains ambiguous. The length of the CDR3 is 14 residues. The germline V gene has CDR1 MNHNS and CDR2 SASEGT. Trimming cost V 6 bases and J 0 bases, with 11 bases left between them. CDR3 DNA sequence: TGTGCCAGCAGGGCCGCAGCGTCTAACTATGGCTACACCTTC. Translation: CASRAAASNYGYTF.

In DNA, the CDR3 is TGCGCCAGCAGCTTGGTCTTGGGCGGGCCAAGCTCCTACGAGCAGTACTTC. Translated, it gives CASSLVLGGPSSYEQYF. The chain carries TRBV5-1 and TRBJ2-7; the D gene is possibly TRBD2 (5 bases). V dropped 0 bases and J dropped 0 bases, with 16 bases sitting between them. The CDR3 extends over 17 amino acids. In germline, CDR1 is SGHRS, CDR2 YFSETQ. Full variable domain (rest looked up from reference TRBV5-1 and TRBJ2-7): KAGVTQTPRYLIKTRGQQVTLSCSPISGHRSVSWYQQTPGQGLQFLFEYFSETQRNKGNFPGRFSGRQFSNSRSEMNVSTLELGDSALYLCASSLVLGGPSSYEQYFGPGTRLTVT.

This chain uses TRBV28 with TRBJ1-3; TRBD1 aligns across 9 bases. There are 14 residues in the CDR3. V lost 6 bases to trimming and J lost 4 bases; unmatched junction nucleotides: 4. From germline, CDR1 is MDHEN and CDR2 SYDVKM. The CDR3 nucleotides are TGTGCCAGCAGATACGGGACAGGGGGAAACACCATATATTTT. It codes for CASRYGTGGNTIYF.

Note on this clone: This same CDR3 is encoded by further DNA sequences in the sample. CDR3 region: CASSPAGRNYEQYF. The DNA of the CDR3 is TGTGCCAGCTCACCAGCAGGGAGGAACTACGAGCAGTACTTC. V gene TRBV18 combines with J gene TRBJ2-7, with D tentatively TRBD2 (6 bases). The V gene's germline CDR1 is KGHSH and CDR2 LQKENI. V was shortened by 2 bases and J by 3 bases, with 11 bases between the two germline ends. This CDR3 region has 14 residues.

V gene TRBV5-1 combines with J gene TRBJ2-3, with D unresolved. Germline V gene sequence: CDR1 SGHRS, CDR2 YFSETQ. This CDR3 has 13 amino acids. V was pared by 2 bases and J by 5 bases, with 9 bases between. The CDR3 sequence: CASSFRVGDTQYF. The CDR3 region has the DNA TGCGCCAGCAGCTTTCGGGTAGGAGATACGCAGTATTTT.

This chain links TRBV6-6 with TRBJ2-1; TRBD2 matches at 9 bases. The CDR3 has 15 residues. CDR1 and CDR2 (germline): MNHNY, SVGAGI (reference sequence). With 2 bases clipped from V and 3 bases from J, the junction kept 2 bases outside the gene matches. CDR3 DNA: TGTGCCAGCAGTTACCTAGCGGGAAACTACAATGAGCAGTTCTTC. Amino acids: CASSYLAGNYNEQFF.

This sequence joins TRBV2 and TRBJ2-2; maybe TRBD2 (5 bases). The CDR3 is 15 amino acids. Germline V lookup: CDR1 SNHLY, CDR2 FYNNEI. V was cut by 6 bases and J by 5 bases, with 16 bases left in between. CDR3 in DNA: TGTGCCAGCAGCGCGGACCCCCGGAGGACCGGGGAGCTGTTTTTT. Encoded protein: CASSADPRRTGELFF.

On this clone: In the same sample, other DNA sequences code for this CDR3. The chain recombines TRBV10-3 with TRBJ2-7; TRBD1 is a possible D gene (6 bases). V shed 0 bases and J shed 3 bases, with 12 bases lying between them. The CDR3 loop spans 15 amino acids. Per the germline V gene, CDR1 is ENHRY and CDR2 is SYGVKD. This chain's CDR3 is CAISESGQGIYEQYF. Here the CDR3 DNA reads TGTGCCATCAGTGAGTCCGGCCAGGGGATCTACGAGCAGTACTTC.

This chain's CDR3 is CASSRTSKAGNTIYF. In DNA form, the CDR3 reads TGTGCCAGCAGCAGGACTTCTAAGGCTGGAAACACCATATATTTT. The rearrangement links TRBV2 to TRBJ1-3; D is unclear. CDR3 length: 15 residues. Germline CDR1 is SNHLY and CDR2 is FYNNEI. The germline V and J ends were trimmed by 6 bases and 2 bases, with 14 bases remaining between them. The whole variable domain, remainder taken from reference TRBV2 and TRBJ1-3, is EPEVTQTPSHQVTQMGQEVILRCVPISNHLYFYWYRQILGQKVEFLVSFYNNEISEKSEIFDDQFSVERPDGSNFTLKIRSTKLEDSAMYFCASSRTSKAGNTIYFGEGSWLTVV.

This clone was recorded only once. V is TRBV4-1 and J is TRBJ1-5, with TRBD1 as a possible D gene (5 bases). With 1 base removed from V and 5 bases from J, the gap between germline ends came to 6 bases. CDR1 MGHRA and CDR2 YSYEKL come from the germline V gene. CDR3 length: 13 residues. The CDR3 nucleotides read TGCGCCAGCAGCCAAGCAGGGTATCAGCCCCAGCATTTT. Residues: CASSQAGYQPQHF.

The chain employs TRBV7-9 and TRBJ2-7; no clear D. The V and J ends lost 1 base and 3 bases respectively, with 10 bases between them. This CDR3 contains 14 residues. The germline CDR1 and CDR2 sequences are SEHNR and FQNEAQ (reference sequence). The CDR3 is CASSLDGPRYEQYF. DNA of the CDR3: TGTGCCAGCAGCTTAGACGGACCCCGCTACGAGCAGTACTTC.

This rearrangement joins TRBV27 to TRBJ2-7; no reliable D call. Trimming shortened V by 4 bases and J by 0 bases, and 13 bases separated the two germline ends. The CDR3 sequence is 15 residues long. Germline assignment: CDR1 MNHEY and CDR2 SMNVEV (reference sequence). The CDR3 protein is CASSYDTDPSYEQYF. DNA of the CDR3: TGTGCCAGCAGTTATGACACCGACCCCTCCTACGAGCAGTACTTC.

The rearrangement links TRBV2 to TRBJ2-7; D remains ambiguous. The V gene's germline CDR1 is SNHLY and CDR2 FYNNEI. This CDR3 has 15 residues. V was cut by 2 bases and J by 6 bases, with 17 bases left in between. CDR3 amino acids: CASSERLSFIAEQYF. As DNA, the CDR3 is TGTGCCAGCAGTGAACGACTGTCATTCATTGCCGAGCAGTACTTC.

Details on this clone: The junction differs from germline at one of its ends, possibly a read error. Additional DNA sequences in this sample encode the identical CDR3. J is TRBJ1-1 and V is TRBV7-9; 7 bases fit TRBD1. The CDR3 consists of 15 residues. Germline CDR1 SEHNR, CDR2 FQNEAQ (reference sequence). CDR3 sequence (DNA): TGTGCCAGCAGCTCAGCCGGGACAGAGAACACTGAAGCCTTCTTT. Protein sequence: CASSSAGTENTEAFF.

The CDR3 nucleotides are TGTGCCAGCAGCCCTCCGTCCACCTTC. Translated: CASSPPSTF. The gene calls are TRBV28 and TRBJ1-2, with D unresolved. The CDR3 has 9 residues. The germline CDR1 and CDR2 sequences are MDHEN and SYDVKM. V was pared by 6 bases and J by 13 bases, with 9 bases between.

This clone is a singleton in its sample. For the CDR3, the DNA is TGCGCCAGCAGCCCCTACCCGACTAGTACGGACGAGCAGTACTTC. Its translation: CASSPYPTSTDEQYF. V is TRBV5-1 and J is TRBJ2-7; tentative D call: TRBD2 (6 bases). In germline, CDR1 is SGHRS, CDR2 YFSETQ. V was pared by 4 bases and J by 5 bases, with 19 bases between. CDR3 length equals 15 residues.

This sequence joins TRBV5-5 and TRBJ2-2; 9 nucleotides line up with TRBD2. This CDR3 is 16 amino acids long. Trimming at V came to 2 bases and at J to 2 bases, leaving 4 bases not matched to a gene. Per the germline V gene, CDR1 is SGHKS and CDR2 is YYEKEE (reference sequence). The DNA of the CDR3 is TGTGCCAGCAGCTTAAGACTAGCGGCTAACACCGGGGAGCTGTTTTTT. Translating gives CASSLRLAANTGELFF.